The 5 T cell receptor beta chains listed next were all sequenced from one sample in a study of T cell repertoires in cytomegalovirus infection. From the reads, TCRdb called clonotypes with MiXCR, one entry per CDR3 protein. The data show about 920,000 distinct CDR3 sequences, roughly 30% seen once. The antigens of these receptors remain unknown. Specimen: cultured CD8+ T cells from PBMCs, collected from culture after CMV antigen stimulation. Receptors originate from a human donor in good health (CMV status not recorded). Some clones in this sample may be carry-over from other donors' samples.

The CDR3 is CASSFRDRGLLGELFF. In DNA form, the CDR3 reads TGTGCCAGCAGCTTCCGGGACAGGGGCCTTTTGGGGGAGCTGTTTTTT. This chain joins TRBV6-1 and TRBJ2-2, with TRBD1 matching over 10 bases. CDR3 length: 16 amino acids. The V segment lost 6 bases and the J segment 8 bases; nucleotides outside the gene matches: 12. The germline CDR1 and CDR2 sequences are MNHNS and SASEGT.

The V gene is TRBV7-6, the J gene TRBJ1-1, with TRBD1 matching over 9 bases. The V segment lost 5 bases and the J segment 0 bases; nucleotides outside the gene matches: 7. CDR3 size: 16 residues. The V gene's germline CDR1 is SGHVS and CDR2 FNYEAQ. DNA for the CDR3: TGTGCCAGCAGCCAGGGACAGGGTTACATGAACACTGAAGCTTTCTTT. This sequence encodes CASSQGQGYMNTEAFF. Full variable domain (rest looked up from reference TRBV7-6 and TRBJ1-1): GAGVSQSPRYKVTKRGQDVALRCDPISGHVSLYWYRQALGQGPEFLTYFNYEAQQDKSGLPNDRFSAERPEGSISTLTIQRTEQRDSAMYRCASSQGQGYMNTEAFFGQGTRLTVV.

This clonotype has only a few counts. The chain recombines TRBV7-9 with TRBJ2-1, with TRBD1 identical over 10 bases. From germline, CDR1 is SEHNR and CDR2 FQNEAQ (reference sequence). The CDR3 spans 16 residues. Trimming cost V 1 base and J 4 bases; bases outside gene matches: 4. The CDR3 nucleotides are TGTGCCAGCAGCTTAGGACAGGGGGCGATTTACAATGAGCAGTTCTTC. Translated, it gives CASSLGQGAIYNEQFF.

The chain combines TRBV6-6 with TRBJ1-2; TRBD1 agrees at 7 bases. The CDR3 loop spans 14 amino acids. Germline CDR1 is MNHNY and CDR2 is SVGAGI (reference sequence). Unmatched junction bases numbered 7, after V lost 5 bases and J lost 4 bases. CDR3 protein: CASSRGGTVYGYTF. The CDR3 DNA is TGTGCCAGCAGTCGCGGGGGGACAGTCTATGGCTACACCTTC.

DNA of the CDR3: TGTGCCAGCAGTTACCAATTCACAGATACGCAGTATTTT. Translating it yields CASSYQFTDTQYF. This sequence joins TRBV6-2 or TRBV6-3 and TRBJ2-3; unclear D gene. The CDR3 is made up of 13 amino acids. The germline CDR1 and CDR2 sequences are MNHEY and SVGEGT. V dropped 2 bases and J dropped 2 bases, with 5 bases sitting between them.